This entry describes one TCR beta chain. Its target is unknown. The data originate from a study of CXCR3-negative and CXCR3-positive naive CD8 T cells. Findings and caveats of the study: Relative to CXCR3-negative naive cells, CXCR3-positive naive cells had more hydrophobic TRB CDR3s.

The CDR3 is 14 residues long. The germline V gene has CDR1 SGHRS and CDR2 YFSETQ. Researchers prepared the TRB cDNA libraries using 5' RACE with UMI labels. TCRdb reprocessed the 5' RACE reads, keeping one entry per CDR3 protein, no DNA. Its listing shows approximately 88,000 distinct CDR3 sequences. The specimen sequenced was naive CXCR3+ CD8+ T cells from blood. Subset: CD45RO-CCR7+CD27+CD95- naive CD8+ T cells expressing CXCR3 (TNR3+). The chain uses TRBV5-1 and TRBJ2-7. The sequence derives from a human donor in good health. Some clones in this sample may be carry-over from other donors' samples. The CDR3 sequence: CASSLGPSSYEQYF.